This TCR beta chain was sequenced during a study of blood T cells in healthy people across ages. General study results and limits: Compared with aged donors, long-lived donors showed fewer expanded clones, suggesting selection.

Next came a second PCR, run for about 6 to 12 cycles, which used a sample-barcoded 5' primer along with a J-beta primer mix. Using its own MiXCR run on the 5' RACE reads, TCRdb lists one record per CDR3 protein. The data hold approximately 1.5 million distinct CDR3 sequences, with roughly 32% observed a single time. The CDR3 has 11 residues. Note on this clonotype: The antigen is unknown. A much more abundant neighbour one base away suggests this may be a read error.

Sequenced material: blood. This receptor was taken from a woman aged 25 to 39 in good health. This chain links TRBV12-3 or TRBV12-4 with TRBJ2-1, with D unresolved. The CDR3 loop reads CAGSFGYEQFF. The DNA for the CDR3 is TGTGCCGGCAGTTTCGGATACGAGCAGTTCTTC.